The clone carrying this T cell receptor beta chain has a single count. Its antigen is still unknown. This sample was included in a study of T cell clonotyping in hematopoietic cell transplantation. Study observations and caveats: Without cell sorting, CD4 versus CD8 contributions remain unresolved.

Using immunoSEQ multiplex PCR, the repertoire was profiled, and TCRdb retains in-frame clones only, with some absent. This table holds 35,000 to 45,000 clones, 85% to 95% found once. Germline values: CDR1 SGHTA, CDR2 FQGNSA. V was clipped by 6 bases and J by 5 bases; unmatched bases: 11. The CDR3 has 15 amino acids. The time point is: recipient sample about 28 days before transplant, after cytoreduction. The chain recombines TRBV7-2 with TRBJ2-3, with 7 bases identical to TRBD2. Material: peripheral blood mononuclear cells, obtained before stem cell transplant. This clonotype was obtained from a man between 35 and 55 years old with chronic myeloid leukemia. Some clones in this sample may be carry-over from other donors' samples. This CDR3 is CASRPPGGGLDTQYF. The CDR3, as DNA: TGTGCCAGCAGGCCCCCAGGCGGGGGTCTAGATACGCAGTATTTT. Drawing the rest from reference TRBV7-2 and TRBJ2-3, the complete variable domain is GAGVSQSPSNKVTEKGKDVELRCDPISGHTALYWYRQSLGQGLEFLIYFQGNSAPDKSGLPSDRFSAERTGGSVSTLTIQRTQQEDSAVYLCASRPPGGGLDTQYFGPGTRLTVL.